This T cell receptor (beta chain) is drawn from a study of blood T cell repertoires in COVID-19. Study-level information: COVID-19 samples, acute and convalescent, were from the United States, Italy and Spain. In each case, the material was cDNA or gDNA derived from T cells, B-cell-depleted T cells, or PBMCs.

Per the authors' pipeline: Nucleated cell counts were estimated from reference gene primer amplification. Method: immunoSEQ multiplex PCR; TCRdb's copy keeps in-frame clones and lacks some. V and J calls plus clone size are reproduced from that table; the DNA served to infer D and trimming. The sample has 75,000 to 90,000 clones; 86% are singletons. This clone was found once. CDR3 size: 18 residues. V was clipped by 2 bases and J by 0 bases; unmatched bases: 9. Germline values: CDR1 MDHEN, CDR2 SYDVKM. The chain has TRBV28 and TRBJ2-3; 9 bases agree with TRBD2. The receptor comes from a man over 45 with active COVID-19. Sequencing was performed on peripheral blood. The DNA of the CDR3 is TGTGCCAGCAGTTTAATAGGGAGAGCGGGGGGCAGCACAGATACGCAGTATTTT. Its protein product is CASSLIGRAGGSTDTQYF.